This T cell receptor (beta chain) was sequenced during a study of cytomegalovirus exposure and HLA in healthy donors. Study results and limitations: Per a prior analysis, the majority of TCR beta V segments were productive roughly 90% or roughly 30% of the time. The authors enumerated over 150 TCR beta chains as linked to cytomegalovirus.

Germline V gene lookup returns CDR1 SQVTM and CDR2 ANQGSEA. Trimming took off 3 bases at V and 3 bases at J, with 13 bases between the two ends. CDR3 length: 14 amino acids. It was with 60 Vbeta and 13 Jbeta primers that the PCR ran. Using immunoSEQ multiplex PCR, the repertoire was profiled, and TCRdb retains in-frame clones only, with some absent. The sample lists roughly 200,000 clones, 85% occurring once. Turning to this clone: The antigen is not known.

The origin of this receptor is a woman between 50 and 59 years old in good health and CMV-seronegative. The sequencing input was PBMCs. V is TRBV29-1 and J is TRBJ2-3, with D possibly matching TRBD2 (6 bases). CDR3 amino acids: CSVDAGSGTDTQYF. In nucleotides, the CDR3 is TGCAGCGTTGATGCGGGATCGGGGACAGATACGCAGTATTTT.